Listed here are 14 T cell receptor beta chains from one sample, sequenced in a study of Tregs in tolerant kidney transplant recipients. The repertoire was sequenced with immunoSEQ multiplex PCR; TCRdb's copy has only in-frame clones and lacks some. The sample yields about 240,000 clones, more than 65% seen once. Sequenced material: CD4+ T cells from blood. The receptors were sampled from a human donor in good health.

The V gene is TRBV7-2, the J gene TRBJ1-1; no clear D. From germline, CDR1 is SGHTA and CDR2 FQGNSA. The CDR3 is 13 residues long. Trimming removed 5 bases from V and 6 bases from J, with 13 bases in between. DNA for the CDR3: TGTGCCAGCAGCCCGTGGGAGGGTGCTGAAGCTTTCTTT. This sequence encodes CASSPWEGAEAFF.

The V and J genes are TRBV19 and TRBJ2-1, with 10 bases that match TRBD2. J lost 7 bases, V lost 6 bases, and 12 bases had no gene match. There are 16 residues in the CDR3. Looked up from germline, CDR1 is LNHDA and CDR2 is SQIVND (reference sequence). DNA of the CDR3: TGTGCCAGTAGGCAGCGGGCTAGCGGGAGAGGGAATGAGCAGTTCTTC. Protein product: CASRQRASGRGNEQFF.

V gene TRBV4-1 combines with J gene TRBJ1-2; D is unresolved. V was shortened by 4 bases and J by 2 bases, with 17 bases between the two germline ends. Germline V gene sequence: CDR1 MGHRA, CDR2 YSYEKL. This CDR3 spans 16 amino acids. CDR3 loop: CASSLPRSELNYGYTF. CDR3 bases: TGCGCCAGCAGCCTTCCTCGAAGTGAATTGAACTATGGCTACACCTTC.

The CDR3 coding sequence is TGTGCCAGTAGTATGGACAGGGCGAACACTGAAGCTTTCTTT. Translating gives CASSMDRANTEAFF. The V and J genes are TRBV19 and TRBJ1-1, with 8 bases fitting TRBD1. This CDR3 is built from 14 residues. The germline gives CDR1 LNHDA, CDR2 SQIVND (reference sequence). Trimming removed 3 bases from V and 1 base from J; junction bases left unmatched: 1.

The chain has TRBV19 and TRBJ1-1; D not certain. The CDR3 contains 15 residues. V lost 0 bases, J lost 1 base, and 9 bases lay in between. Looked up from germline, CDR1 is LNHDA and CDR2 is SQIVND (reference sequence). CDR3 nucleotide sequence: TGTGCCAGTAGTATAGATCGACGGCAGAACACTGAAGCTTTCTTT. This codes for CASSIDRRQNTEAFF.

The gene calls are TRBV6-6 and TRBJ2-3; a weak D match, TRBD2 (5 bases). CDR3 length: 16 amino acids. CDR1 is MNHNY, CDR2 SVGAGI, per germline (reference sequence). V gave up 5 bases and J gave up 4 bases, with 19 bases separating them. CDR3 DNA sequence: TGTGCCAGCAGTAAGGCCCGTGCAGAGGGAGCAGATACGCAGTATTTT. It translates to CASSKARAEGADTQYF.

The chain couples TRBV4-1 to TRBJ2-5; D remains unclear. V was shortened by 1 base and J by 4 bases, with 7 bases between the two germline ends. CDR1 and CDR2 (germline): MGHRA, YSYEKL. CDR3 size: 13 residues. This CDR3 is CASSQALTETQYF. As DNA, the CDR3 is TGCGCCAGCAGCCAAGCCTTAACAGAGACCCAGTACTTC.

The chain uses TRBV7-2 and TRBJ1-2; TRBD1 is a possible D gene (6 bases). V was shortened by 4 bases and J by 4 bases, with 10 bases between the two germline ends. The CDR3 covers 13 residues. Germline CDR1 reads SGHTA; CDR2 reads FQGNSA. The CDR3 DNA reads TGTGCCAGCAGCTCCGGACAGCCCTATGGCTACACCTTC. It is translated as CASSSGQPYGYTF. Combining the CDR3 with reference TRBV7-2 and TRBJ1-2 gives the whole variable domain GAGVSQSPSNKVTEKGKDVELRCDPISGHTALYWYRQSLGQGLEFLIYFQGNSAPDKSGLPSDRFSAERTGGSVSTLTIQRTQQEDSAVYLCASSSGQPYGYTFGSGTRLTVV.

This clone was observed a few times. The rearrangement joins TRBV6-5 to TRBJ1-2; TRBD1 matches 9 bases. V lost 7 bases and J lost 8; bases outside the gene matches: 5. This CDR3 contains 12 residues. The germline V gene encodes CDR1 MNHEY and CDR2 SVGAGI. The CDR3 loop reads CASITGQGGYTF. The DNA for the CDR3 is TGTGCCAGCATTACTGGACAGGGGGGCTACACCTTC.

This chain links TRBV5-1 with TRBJ1-2; 8 positions match TRBD1. Germline trimming cut 4 bases from V and 6 bases from J; bases unmatched to any gene: 8. This CDR3 is built from 14 residues. The germline CDR1 and CDR2 sequences are SGHRS and YFSETQ. DNA for the CDR3: TGCGCCAGCAGCAGGGGACAGGTCCCTGATGGCTACACCTTC. Translation: CASSRGQVPDGYTF.

Details on this clone: This CDR3 is also generated by other DNA sequences in the sample. This chain connects TRBV6-5 to TRBJ2-4; D ambiguous. The CDR3 is 14 residues long. The V gene's germline CDR1 is MNHEY and CDR2 SVGAGI. V gave up 2 bases and J gave up 0 bases, with 5 bases separating them. In DNA form, the CDR3 reads TGTGCCAGCAGTTACAGTTTAGCCAAAAACATTCAGTACTTC. Translated, it gives CASSYSLAKNIQYF.

Concerning this clone: Other nucleotide sequences in the sample specify the same CDR3. The chain has TRBV5-1 and TRBJ2-5, with D unresolved. Per the germline V gene, CDR1 is SGHRS and CDR2 is YFSETQ. V was cut by 5 bases and J by 2 bases, with 4 bases left in between. This CDR3 is built from 11 residues. CDR3 in amino acids: CASRIQETQYF. CDR3 DNA sequence: TGCGCCAGCAGAATACAAGAGACCCAGTACTTC.

This rearrangement joins TRBV5-6 to TRBJ1-2; TRBD1 matches at 12 bases. CDR1 SGHDT and CDR2 YYEEEE come from the germline V gene. V lost 5 bases to trimming and J lost 2 bases; unmatched junction nucleotides: 10. This CDR3 spans 17 amino acids. The CDR3 DNA sequence: TGTGCCAGCAGACTTTTCCGGGACAGGGGGCCGAACTATGGCTACACCTTC. It is translated as CASRLFRDRGPNYGYTF.

V and J are TRBV19 and TRBJ1-2; D might be TRBD1 (6 bases). The CDR3 sequence is 16 residues long. Between the trimmed V and J ends, which lost 1 base and 8 bases, there was a span of 20 bases. Germline V gives CDR1 LNHDA, CDR2 SQIVND (reference sequence). DNA of the CDR3: TGTGCCAGTAGTATAGGGTCCGGGTTCGGGGGCGGAGGCTACACCTTC. Translation: CASSIGSGFGGGGYTF.